The rows below give T cell receptor beta chains drawn from one sample of a study of neurological immune-mediated disorders. TCRdb re-called the 5' RACE reads through MiXCR, storing one row per CDR3 protein. Counted here are 20,000 to 30,000 distinct CDR3 sequences, more than 2% occurring once; the ten biggest clones make up 2.3%. Sequenced material: PBMCs. These receptors originate from a woman aged 45-65 years with multiple sclerosis. The conserved cysteine and the conserved F or W are not part of the CDR3 here.

V gene	CDR3 protein
TRBV2	ASTPGGRHT
TRBV4-3	ASSQEGQGGRYGYT
TRBV5-1	ASSLVRSTDTQY
TRBV7-9	ASSFSGGGTYNEQF
TRBV5-1	ASRTGGNTEAF
TRBV25-1	VSRDGGVKAF
TRBV7-7	ASSLSSQGQGQETQY
TRBV7-2	ASSLVARGDGGYT
TRBV15	ATSRPTGELF
TRBV6-5	ASSWGLAGAADTQY
TRBV10-3	AISGRETYEQY
TRBV3-1	ASSPSGRVEEQF
TRBV20-1	SVQGAGQPQH
TRBV10-2	ASSERGPGDTQY
TRBV20-1	SALDGTSTDTQY
TRBV24-1	ATSAGHLNYGYT
TRBV27	ASSLVQGGGNQPQH
TRBV9	ASSPGQMANYGYT
TRBV7-8	ASSFGTGWEEQY
TRBV5-1	ASSPTTGSGELF
TRBV12-3/TRBV12-4	ASSLVYEQF
TRBV20-1	STLAGSGDYYGYT
TRBV6-2/TRBV6-3	ASSYLSEAF
TRBV3-1	ASSHMNTGELF
TRBV28	ASRPGTSAYEQY
TRBV20-1	SARNDNNEKLF
TRBV7-9	ASTKQGASQTEAF
TRBV10-3	ATQTQAANEKLF
TRBV12-3/TRBV12-4	ASSLVIDTQY
TRBV20-1	SAIPVGRDANEKLF
TRBV12-3/TRBV12-4	ASSLETGAGSPLN
TRBV11-2	ASRRAGTSSYEQY
TRBV7-6	ASSPFLGGDGELF
TRBV5-1	ASSPLAGSSGNTIY
TRBV20-1	SASPGLAEAF
TRBV20-1	SARVDTQY
TRBV21-1	ASSRSVRGLSSIAGNTIY
TRBV20-1	SAPLAEFAEAF
TRBV20-1	SATGQGLETQY
TRBV20-1	SAGQGARGNQPQH
TRBV5-5	ASSLVGERSYEQY
TRBV9	ASSVGGIYGYT